The clone carrying this TCR beta chain was counted at least ten times. V dropped 0 bases and J dropped 1 base, with 7 bases sitting between them. This CDR3 has 13 residues. Germline assignment: CDR1 SQVTM and CDR2 ANQGSEA. Each CDR3 protein is one row after TCRdb ran MiXCR on the RT-PCR reads. The table lists 650,000 to 800,000 distinct CDR3 sequences, 14% of them singletons. The chain has TRBV29-1 and TRBJ2-7, with D unclear. The sequence came from a female donor in good health, serving as a healthy control. The sample consisted of memory CD4+ T cells from blood. The CDR3 coding sequence is TGCAGCGTTGAAGAGTACTATTCCTACGAGCAGTACTTC. It yields the protein CSVEEYYSYEQYF.